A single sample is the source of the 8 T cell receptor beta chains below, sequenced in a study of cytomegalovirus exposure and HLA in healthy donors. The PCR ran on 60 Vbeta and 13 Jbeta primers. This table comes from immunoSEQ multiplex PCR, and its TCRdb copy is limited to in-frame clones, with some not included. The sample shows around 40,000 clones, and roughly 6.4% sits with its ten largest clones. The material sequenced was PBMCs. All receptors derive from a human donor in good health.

The CDR3 DNA reads as TGCGCCAGCAGCTTGGAGGGGCAGGGGGCGATAGGAACTGAAGCTTTCTTT. The encoded protein is CASSLEGQGAIGTEAFF. The chain carries TRBV5-1 and TRBJ1-1; 8 bases are a match to TRBD1. The CDR3 totals 17 residues. The V and J ends lost 0 bases and 5 bases, in that order; junction bases with no gene match: 12. Per germline, CDR1 SGHRS and CDR2 YFSETQ.

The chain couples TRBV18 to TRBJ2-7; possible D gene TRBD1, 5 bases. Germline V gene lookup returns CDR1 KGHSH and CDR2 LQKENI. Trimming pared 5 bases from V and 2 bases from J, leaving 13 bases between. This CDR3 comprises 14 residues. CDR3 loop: CASSLQGHPYEQYF. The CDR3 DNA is TGTGCCAGCTCATTGCAGGGCCATCCCTACGAGCAGTACTTC. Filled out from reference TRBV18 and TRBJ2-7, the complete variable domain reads NAGVMQNPRHLVRRRGQEARLRCSPMKGHSHVYWYRQLPEEGLKFMVYLQKENIIDESGMPKERFSAEFPKEGPSILRIQQVVRGDSAAYFCASSLQGHPYEQYFGPGTRLTVT.

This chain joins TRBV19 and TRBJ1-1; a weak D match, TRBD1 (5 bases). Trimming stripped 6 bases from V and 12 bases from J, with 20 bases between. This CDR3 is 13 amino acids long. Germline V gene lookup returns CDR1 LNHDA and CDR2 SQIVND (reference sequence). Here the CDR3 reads CASRSPGLQNTFF. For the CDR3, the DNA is TGTGCCAGTAGATCGCCGGGACTCCAAAACACTTTCTTT.

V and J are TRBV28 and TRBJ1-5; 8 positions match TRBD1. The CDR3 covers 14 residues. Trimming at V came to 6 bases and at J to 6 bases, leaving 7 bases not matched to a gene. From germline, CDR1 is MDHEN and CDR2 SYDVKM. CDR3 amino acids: CASSPDRGGQPQHF. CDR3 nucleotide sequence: TGTGCCAGCAGCCCCGACAGGGGTGGTCAGCCCCAGCATTTT.

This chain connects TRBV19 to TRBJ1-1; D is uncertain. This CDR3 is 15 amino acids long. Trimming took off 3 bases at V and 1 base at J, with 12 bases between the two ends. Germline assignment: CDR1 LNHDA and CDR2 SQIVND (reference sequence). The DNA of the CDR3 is TGTGCCAGTAGTATCAGACTTGGCAGGAACACTGAAGCTTTCTTT. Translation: CASSIRLGRNTEAFF.

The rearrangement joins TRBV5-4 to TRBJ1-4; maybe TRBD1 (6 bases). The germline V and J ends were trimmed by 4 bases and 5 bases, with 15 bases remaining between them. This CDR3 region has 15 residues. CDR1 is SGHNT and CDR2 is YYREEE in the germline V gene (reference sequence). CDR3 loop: CASSRQQGRNEKLFF. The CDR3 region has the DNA TGTGCCAGCAGCAGACAACAGGGTAGAAATGAAAAACTGTTTTTT.

Written as DNA, the CDR3 is TGTGCCAGCAGCCACGGAGCCGGCAGGGTGGCGTACGAGCAGTACTTC. Amino acids: CASSHGAGRVAYEQYF. V usage is TRBV7-6 and J usage is TRBJ2-7; possibly TRBD1 for D (5 bases). This CDR3 contains 16 residues. Germline V gene lookup returns CDR1 SGHVS and CDR2 FNYEAQ. V was pared by 5 bases and J by 4 bases, with 21 bases between. Using reference TRBV7-6 and TRBJ2-7 for the parts outside the CDR3, the full variable domain is GAGVSQSPRYKVTKRGQDVALRCDPISGHVSLYWYRQALGQGPEFLTYFNYEAQQDKSGLPNDRFSAERPEGSISTLTIQRTEQRDSAMYRCASSHGAGRVAYEQYFGPGTRLTVT.

The CDR3: CAWSVFQGNQPQHF. The CDR3 coding sequence is TGTGCCTGGAGTGTATTCCAGGGCAATCAGCCCCAGCATTTT. V usage is TRBV30 and J usage is TRBJ1-5; D is uncertain. V shed 0 bases and J shed 2 bases, with 8 bases lying between them. This CDR3 spans 14 amino acids. Germline V gene sequence: CDR1 GTSNPN, CDR2 SVGIG (reference sequence).